Described below is a single T cell receptor beta chain sequence and its context. Its antigen is currently unknown. The trim removed 6 bases at V and 2 bases at J, leaving 8 bases unmatched. Per the germline V gene, CDR1 is DFQATT and CDR2 is SNEGSKA (reference sequence). The CDR3 runs to 15 residues. Combining a sample-barcoded 5' primer with a J-beta primer mix, a second PCR ran for roughly 6 to 11 cycles. Each sample yielded at least 2.5 million CDR3-containing paired-end reads. In TCRdb, the 5' RACE reads were re-called with MiXCR into one record per CDR3 protein. The data contain 450,000 to 700,000 distinct CDR3 sequences, roughly 29% of them seen just once; the ten biggest clones take up less than 20%. This record comes from a study of blood T cells in healthy people across ages. Isolation recovered at least 6 million PBMCs from every sample. General study results and limits: Unsorted PBMCs ruled out conclusive naive versus antigen-experienced comparison.

The chain couples TRBV20-1 to TRBJ2-2; 8 nucleotides align to TRBD2. Sequencing was performed on blood. This receptor was identified in a woman in her sixties or seventies in good health. The CDR3 region is CSAPPSGGNTGELFF. The CDR3 DNA is TGCAGTGCCCCTCCCAGCGGGGGTAACACCGGGGAGCTGTTTTTT.